The next 26 T cell receptor beta chains were all read from a single sample in a study of shared T cell receptors in the human thymus. TCRdb's table, derived via immunoSEQ multiplex PCR, lists solely in-frame clones and lacks some. The table has just under 550,000 clones, around 78% seen once. This sample was shared with a second study, whose subject was human thymus T cells.

The material sequenced was thymocytes. These receptors all stem from a boy younger than two with a congenital heart defect.

V usage is TRBV27 and J usage is TRBJ2-7; 9 bases are shared with TRBD2. Germline assignment: CDR1 MNHEY and CDR2 SMNVEV (reference sequence). CDR3 length: 15 residues. V gave up 3 bases and J gave up 2 bases; unmatched junction bases: 5. The CDR3 here is CASSLTSGLTYEQYF. The CDR3 DNA sequence: TGTGCCAGCAGTTTGACTAGCGGTCTTACCTACGAGCAGTACTTC.

The chain recombines TRBV7-9 with TRBJ1-5; 7 nucleotides line up with TRBD1. The CDR3 contains 13 residues. Germline trimming cut 9 bases from V and 2 bases from J; bases unmatched to any gene: 4. Germline CDR1 and CDR2: SEHNR and FQNEAQ (reference sequence). The CDR3 region is CASQDRGNQPQHF. The CDR3, as DNA: TGTGCCAGTCAAGACAGGGGCAATCAGCCCCAGCATTTT.

This chain joins TRBV7-2 and TRBJ2-4; no clear D gene. The CDR3 runs 12 residues. Trimming left V 1 base short and J 6 bases short, with 4 bases between. Germline values: CDR1 SGHTA, CDR2 FQGNSA. DNA of the CDR3: TGTGCCAGCAGCTTAGTAGCAAACATTCAGTACTTC. Translated, it gives CASSLVANIQYF.

V and J are TRBV4-1 and TRBJ2-3; TRBD2 aligns across 14 bases. Germline values: CDR1 MGHRA, CDR2 YSYEKL. The length of the CDR3 is 17 residues. J was trimmed by 1 base and V by 5 bases; bases with no gene match: 5. For the CDR3, the DNA is TGCGCCAGCAGCGAGACTAGCGGGAGGGCCCGCACAGATACGCAGTATTTT. It encodes CASSETSGRARTDTQYF.

V usage is TRBV28 and J usage is TRBJ1-1; no definite D call. Trimming stripped 5 bases from V and 5 bases from J, with 9 bases between. Germline CDR1 MDHEN, CDR2 SYDVKM. The CDR3 totals 12 residues. As DNA, the CDR3 is TGTGCCAGCAGTCTCCGTTATACTGAAGCTTTCTTT. Translating gives CASSLRYTEAFF.

The chain has TRBV30 and TRBJ2-3, with 8 bases identical to TRBD1. CDR1 and CDR2 (germline): GTSNPN, SVGIG (reference sequence). V lost 0 bases, J lost 3 bases, and 5 bases stayed unmatched. The CDR3 is 15 amino acids. CDR3 nucleotides: TGTGCCTGGAGTGTAGCCAGGGGGCGTACAGATACGCAGTATTTT. Amino acid sequence: CAWSVARGRTDTQYF.

J is TRBJ2-5 and V is TRBV7-2; D not resolved. The CDR3 has 15 amino acids. Trimming took 3 bases from V and 1 from J, leaving 12 bases between them. Germline V CDR1 and CDR2: SGHTA, FQGNSA. CDR3 sequence: CASSLQFPLQETQYF. As DNA, the CDR3 is TGTGCCAGCAGCTTGCAGTTCCCCCTCCAAGAGACCCAGTACTTC.

Here the CDR3 reads CAWSVRTGGTTDTQYF. The CDR3 bases are TGTGCCTGGAGTGTGAGGACAGGGGGCACGACAGATACGCAGTATTTT. The rearrangement uses TRBV30 and TRBJ2-3, with 11 bases lining up with TRBD1. The V gene's germline CDR1 is GTSNPN and CDR2 SVGIG (reference sequence). The junction had 5 bases not matched to a gene; V was cut back by 0 bases and J by 3 bases. The CDR3 contains 16 residues.

The chain carries TRBV19 and TRBJ2-7; either TRBD1 or TRBD2 may fit D (9 bases each). V was clipped by 6 bases and J by 3 bases, with 33 bases between them. The CDR3 is 20 amino acids. Germline values: CDR1 LNHDA, CDR2 SQIVND (reference sequence). The CDR3 spells CASSPGTGLRLAGLGYEQYF. The CDR3, as DNA: TGTGCCAGTAGCCCCGGGACAGGGCTACGCCTAGCGGGATTAGGCTACGAGCAGTACTTC. The variable domain in full, with the rest retrieved from reference TRBV19 and TRBJ2-7, is DGGITQSPKYLFRKEGQNVTLSCEQNLNHDAMYWYRQDPGQGLRLIYYSQIVNDFQKGDIAEGYSVSREKKESFPLTVTSAQKNPTAFYLCASSPGTGLRLAGLGYEQYFGPGTRLTVT.

This chain connects TRBV30 to TRBJ1-2, with 8 bases lining up with TRBD1. J lost 0 bases, V lost 3 bases, and 6 bases had no gene match. The germline CDR1 and CDR2 sequences are GTSNPN and SVGIG (reference sequence). This CDR3 is built from 15 residues. The CDR3 protein is CAWRAGQGPNYGYTF. The CDR3 DNA follows: TGTGCCTGGAGGGCCGGACAGGGCCCTAACTATGGCTACACCTTC.

The chain recombines TRBV11-2 with TRBJ2-7, with TRBD1 as a possible D gene (6 bases). V lost 0 bases and J lost 4, with 13 bases in between. The germline V gene encodes CDR1 SGHAT and CDR2 FQNNGV. The CDR3 is made up of 15 amino acids. The CDR3, as DNA: TGTGCCAGCAGCTTAGATCGAGCAGGGGCGTACGAGCAGTACTTC. Protein sequence: CASSLDRAGAYEQYF.

The rearrangement joins TRBV5-4 to TRBJ1-3; 9 positions match TRBD1. The V gene's germline CDR1 is SGHNT and CDR2 YYREEE (reference sequence). V lost 4 bases and J lost 0; bases outside the gene matches: 5. CDR3 length: 16 amino acids. CDR3 residues: CASSVDRGSSGNTIYF. In nucleotides, the CDR3 is TGTGCCAGCAGCGTGGACAGGGGAAGCTCTGGAAACACCATATATTTT.

Written as DNA, the CDR3 is TGTGCCAGCAGTTGCGACAGGGGGTTCGACACTGAAGCTTTCTTT. It codes for CASSCDRGFDTEAFF. This chain connects TRBV6-5 to TRBJ1-1, with 9 bases matching TRBD1. Per germline, CDR1 MNHEY and CDR2 SVGAGI. V was pared by 4 bases and J by 3 bases, with 6 bases of the junction left unmatched. The CDR3 has 15 residues.

This clone was recorded a few times. This chain connects TRBV2 to TRBJ2-3; 10 bases align to TRBD2. The CDR3 has 16 amino acids. Per the germline V gene, CDR1 is SNHLY and CDR2 is FYNNEI. V lost 0 bases and J lost 1; bases outside the gene matches: 1. The CDR3 DNA is TGTGCCAGCAGTGAAGCGGGGACTAGCGGCACAGATACGCAGTATTTT. It specifies CASSEAGTSGTDTQYF. Using reference TRBV2 and TRBJ2-3 for the parts outside the CDR3, the full variable domain is EPEVTQTPSHQVTQMGQEVILRCVPISNHLYFYWYRQILGQKVEFLVSFYNNEISEKSEIFDDQFSVERPDGSNFTLKIRSTKLEDSAMYFCASSEAGTSGTDTQYFGPGTRLTVL.

The rearrangement uses TRBV4-2 and TRBJ2-3; weak D call: TRBD2 (6 bases). V lost 3 bases, J lost 1 base, and 20 bases lay in between. The CDR3 covers 18 residues. Germline CDR1 LGHNA, CDR2 YNFKEQ. CDR3 nucleotides: TGTGCCAGCAGCCAGCCCCGACTAGGCCAGCTACGCACAGATACGCAGTATTTT. Translating it yields CASSQPRLGQLRTDTQYF.

The chain carries TRBV19 and TRBJ2-1; 8 positions agree with TRBD2. The junction had 11 bases not matched to a gene; V was cut back by 6 bases and J by 7 bases. This CDR3 is built from 15 residues. Germline V gene lookup returns CDR1 LNHDA and CDR2 SQIVND (reference sequence). The CDR3 nucleotides read TGTGCCAGTAGAGGCGGGGGGAGGACGAGGAATGAGCAGTTCTTC. It codes for CASRGGGRTRNEQFF.

The chain carries TRBV6-5 and TRBJ2-1; tentatively, D is TRBD2 (7 bases). V was cut by 5 bases and J by 10 bases, with 18 bases left in between. The CDR3 runs to 14 residues. The germline V gene encodes CDR1 MNHEY and CDR2 SVGAGI. In nucleotides, the CDR3 is TGTGCCAGCAGTCGGGCGGGGGCCGAAGGGGAGCAGTTCTTC. It codes for CASSRAGAEGEQFF.

The CDR3: CASISDRENSGANVLTF. The DNA of the CDR3 is TGTGCCAGCATTTCGGACAGGGAAAACTCTGGGGCCAACGTCCTGACTTTC. The rearrangement uses TRBV28 and TRBJ2-6; 8 bases are a match to TRBD1. J lost 0 bases, V lost 7 bases, and 8 bases had no gene match. This CDR3 has 17 residues. CDR1 and CDR2 from the germline V gene are MDHEN and SYDVKM.

V gene TRBV2 combines with J gene TRBJ2-2; a possible D gene is TRBD1 (7 bases). CDR1 is SNHLY and CDR2 is FYNNEI in the germline V gene. The CDR3 runs to 16 residues. Trimming took 8 bases from V and 0 from J, leaving 16 bases between them. CDR3 amino acids: CASGQGGAPNTGELFF. DNA for the CDR3: TGTGCCAGCGGCCAGGGGGGTGCCCCGAACACCGGGGAGCTGTTTTTT.

The rearrangement links TRBV4-3 to TRBJ2-3; 10 bases line up with TRBD2. The CDR3 is 16 amino acids. V dropped 0 bases and J dropped 4; count of bases not matched to a gene: 4. Germline lookup yields CDR1 LGHNA and CDR2 YSLEER. In nucleotides, the CDR3 is TGCGCCAGCAGCCAAGATCCTAGCGGGAGCCCAGATACGCAGTATTTT. Amino acid sequence: CASSQDPSGSPDTQYF.

The chain is built from TRBV4-1 and TRBJ2-3, with 9 positions matching TRBD2. This CDR3 has 18 amino acids. Germline CDR1 MGHRA, CDR2 YSYEKL. Unmatched junction bases numbered 7, after V lost 0 bases and J lost 0 bases. CDR3 nucleotide sequence: TGCGCCAGCAGCCAAGAGGGCGGGAGGGCCGGAAGCACAGATACGCAGTATTTT. Residues: CASSQEGGRAGSTDTQYF.

The chain links TRBV5-1 to TRBJ2-6; 8 positions agree with TRBD2. This CDR3 spans 18 amino acids. V lost 4 bases, J lost 0 bases, and 9 bases stayed unmatched. Per germline, CDR1 SGHRS and CDR2 YFSETQ. The DNA of the CDR3 is TGCGCCAGCAGCCCGGAGGGACTAGAAATCTCTGGGGCCAACGTCCTGACTTTC. Its protein is CASSPEGLEISGANVLTF.

This clone occurred once. J is TRBJ1-2 and V is TRBV12-5; TRBD1 matches 8 bases. Germline V lookup: CDR1 LGHNT, CDR2 FRNRAP. This CDR3 spans 14 amino acids. V shed 4 bases and J 5 bases; nucleotides not matched to a gene: 6. The CDR3 region is CASGSDRAPYGYTF. The CDR3 DNA is TGTGCTAGTGGTTCGGACAGGGCCCCATATGGCTACACCTTC.

The genes are TRBV4-3 and TRBJ1-2; perhaps TRBD1 as D (6 bases). The germline V gene encodes CDR1 LGHNA and CDR2 YSLEER. CDR3 length equals 15 residues. The germline V and J ends were trimmed by 1 base and 1 base, with 10 bases remaining between them. The CDR3 DNA is TGCGCCAGCAGCCAAGCCTGGACAGTTAACTATGGCTACACCTTC. Translated, it gives CASSQAWTVNYGYTF.

This rearrangement joins TRBV4-3 to TRBJ2-7; TRBD2 matches 9 bases. Germline values: CDR1 LGHNA, CDR2 YSLEER. With 0 bases clipped from V and 5 bases from J, the junction kept 5 bases outside the gene matches. This CDR3 spans 15 amino acids. CDR3 coding DNA: TGCGCCAGCAGCCAAGACCGGACTAGCGTAGACGAGCAGTACTTC. Its protein is CASSQDRTSVDEQYF.

The V call is TRBV10-3, the J call TRBJ1-5; 9 positions agree with TRBD1. Germline CDR1 is ENHRY and CDR2 is SYGVKD. The CDR3 covers 14 residues. V was pared by 8 bases and J by 5 bases, with 7 bases of the junction left unmatched. CDR3 in DNA: TGTGCCATCGCCCGGGACAGGGACGATCAGCCCCAGCATTTT. Translated, it gives CAIARDRDDQPQHF.